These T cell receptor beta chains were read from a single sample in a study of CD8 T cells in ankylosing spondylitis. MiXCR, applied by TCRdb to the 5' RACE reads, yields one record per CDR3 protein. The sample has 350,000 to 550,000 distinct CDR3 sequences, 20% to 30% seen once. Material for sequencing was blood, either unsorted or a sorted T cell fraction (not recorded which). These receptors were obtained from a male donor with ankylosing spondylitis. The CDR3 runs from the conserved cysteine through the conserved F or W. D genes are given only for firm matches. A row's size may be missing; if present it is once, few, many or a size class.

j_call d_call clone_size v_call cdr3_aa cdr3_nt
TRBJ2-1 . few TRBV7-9 CASSIPNDPSSYNEQFF TGTGCCAGCAGCATACCCAACGACCCTAGCTCCTACAATGAGCAGTTCTTC
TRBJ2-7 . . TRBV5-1 CASSLYSSFVHEQYF TGCGCCAGCAGCTTGTATAGTAGTTTTGTCCACGAGCAGTACTTC
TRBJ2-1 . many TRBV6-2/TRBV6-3 CASSFDSYNEQFF TGTGCCAGCAGCTTCGACAGCTACAATGAGCAGTTCTTC
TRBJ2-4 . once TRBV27 CASRPPTGLAKNIQYF TGTGCCAGTCGCCCCCCCACGGGCCTAGCCAAAAACATTCAGTACTTC
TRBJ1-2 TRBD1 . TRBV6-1 CASSERRTGVDGYTF TGTGCCAGCAGTGAAAGAAGGACAGGGGTAGATGGCTACACCTTC
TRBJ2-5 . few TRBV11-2 CASSSSGTQVQETQYF TGTGCCAGCAGCTCGTCCGGGACCCAAGTCCAAGAGACCCAGTACTTC
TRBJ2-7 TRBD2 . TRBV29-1 CSGTSFTHEQYF TGCAGCGGGACTAGTTTTACCCACGAGCAGTACTTC
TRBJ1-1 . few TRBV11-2 CASSFATQLNTEAFF TGTGCCAGCAGCTTTGCAACGCAGTTGAACACTGAAGCTTTCTTT
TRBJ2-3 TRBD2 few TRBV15 CATSPPSGRGDTQYF TGTGCCACCAGCCCACCTAGCGGGAGGGGGGATACGCAGTATTTT
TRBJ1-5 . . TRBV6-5 CASSYGGSNQPQHF TGTGCCAGCAGTTACGGAGGGAGCAATCAGCCCCAGCATTTT
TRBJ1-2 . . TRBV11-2 CASSLDPGGSFGYTF TGTGCCAGCAGCTTAGATCCCGGGGGTTCGTTCGGCTACACCTTC
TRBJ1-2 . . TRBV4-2 CASSQDLVNYGYTF TGTGCCAGCAGCCAAGATCTGGTTAACTATGGCTACACCTTC
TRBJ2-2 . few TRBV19 CATTAGLNRGPNTGELFF TGTGCCACCACGGCGGGGTTGAACAGGGGACCGAACACCGGGGAGCTGTTTTTT
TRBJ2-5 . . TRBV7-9 CASSLAQTQYF TGTGCCAGCAGCTTAGCGCAGACCCAGTACTTC
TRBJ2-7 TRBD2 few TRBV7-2 CASTRGAYEQYF TGTGCCAGTACCCGGGGGGCCTACGAGCAGTACTTC
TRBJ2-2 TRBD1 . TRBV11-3 CASSEGQGYTGELFF TGTGCCAGCAGCGAAGGACAGGGTTACACCGGGGAGCTGTTTTTT
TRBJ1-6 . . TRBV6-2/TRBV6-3 CASSYDSQYALHF TGTGCCAGCAGTTACGATTCGCAGTACGCCCTCCACTTT
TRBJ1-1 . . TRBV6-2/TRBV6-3 CASIRPGLHTEAFF TGTGCCAGCATCCGACCGGGATTACACACTGAAGCTTTCTTT